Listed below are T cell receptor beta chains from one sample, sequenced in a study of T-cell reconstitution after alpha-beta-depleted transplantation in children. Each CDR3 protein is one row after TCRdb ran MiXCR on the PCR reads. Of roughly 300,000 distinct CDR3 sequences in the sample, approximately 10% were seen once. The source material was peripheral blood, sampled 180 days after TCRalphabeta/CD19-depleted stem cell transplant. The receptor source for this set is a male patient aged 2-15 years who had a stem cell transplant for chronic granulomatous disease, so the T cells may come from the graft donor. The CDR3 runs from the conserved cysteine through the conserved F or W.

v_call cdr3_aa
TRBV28 CASTGTPTYEQYF
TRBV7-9 CASSSSGATYEQYF
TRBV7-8 CASSLLIGTTSYEQYF
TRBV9 CASSTGLANYNEQFF
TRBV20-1 CSAREPGPYQPQHF
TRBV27 CASSFGRLGPGVYEQYF
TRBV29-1 CSGGGSPYEQYF
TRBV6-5 CASSYAGARPSYEQYF
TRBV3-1 CASRRQTQSSYEQYF
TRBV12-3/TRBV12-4 CASRDGTTYEQYF
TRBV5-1 CASSLWGTGTETQYF
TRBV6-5 CASSYAGRDYGYTF
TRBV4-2 CASSATGGLAKNIQYF
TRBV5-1 CASSLGLAGESSYEQYF
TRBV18 CASSPRLAGFKNIQYF
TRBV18 CASSPQHGNTIYF
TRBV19 CASSRGGRNTEAFF
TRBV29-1 CSVAGGNLTSHEQYF